These 32 T cell receptor beta chains share one sample of origin, sequenced in a study of siplizumab effects on memory and regulatory T cells. Sequencing was performed with immunoSEQ multiplex PCR; in TCRdb, only in-frame clones are kept and a portion is missing. The data hold 90,000 to 110,000 clones, with just over 90% observed a single time. Source material: Tregs sorted from blood. The receptor set was obtained from a human donor in good health.

The V call is TRBV7-3, the J call TRBJ2-3, with 9 bases identical to TRBD2. V lost 5 bases to trimming and J lost 1 base; unmatched junction nucleotides: 4. The CDR3 is 15 residues long. Germline CDR1 and CDR2: SGHTA and FQGTGA. CDR3 bases: TGTGCCAGCAGCGGGGTAGCGGGAGGCACAGATACGCAGTATTTT. Translation: CASSGVAGGTDTQYF.

The chain links TRBV4-2 to TRBJ2-1, with TRBD1 matching over 7 bases. The length of the CDR3 is 17 residues. The junction had 12 bases not matched to a gene; V was cut back by 3 bases and J by 4 bases. Germline V gene data show CDR1 as LGHNA and CDR2 as YNFKEQ. The DNA for the CDR3 is TGTGCCAGCAGCCAGGATTCCGGGACAGCGAATTACAATGAGCAGTTCTTC. This encodes CASSQDSGTANYNEQFF.

V gene TRBV25-1 combines with J gene TRBJ2-3; 8 bases fit TRBD1. The length of the CDR3 is 13 residues. Germline V gene lookup returns CDR1 MGHDK and CDR2 SYGVNS. V dropped 9 bases and J dropped 7; count of bases not matched to a gene: 9. The CDR3 reads CASTTPRGHTQYF. The CDR3 nucleotides are TGTGCCAGTACAACTCCCAGGGGGCATACGCAGTATTTT.

The gene calls are TRBV4-2 and TRBJ2-7; 7 bases are shared with TRBD2. V gave up 3 bases and J gave up 3 bases; unmatched junction bases: 8. Germline-derived CDR1 and CDR2 are LGHNA and YNFKEQ. This CDR3 has 15 amino acids. CDR3 protein: CASSQAGTTLYEQYF. The CDR3 region has the DNA TGTGCCAGCAGCCAGGCCGGGACTACTCTCTACGAGCAGTACTTC.

The CDR3 region has the DNA TGTGCCAGCAGTAGCACGGGGGGCCAATATACGCAGTATTTT. It encodes CASSSTGGQYTQYF. The chain employs TRBV6-5 and TRBJ2-3, with D possibly matching TRBD2 (7 bases). The CDR3 length is 14 residues. V lost 5 bases, J lost 7 bases, and 16 bases lay in between. CDR1 and CDR2 (germline): MNHEY, SVGAGI.

V is TRBV25-1 and J is TRBJ1-3, with D hard to call. The germline gives CDR1 MGHDK, CDR2 SYGVNS. The CDR3 totals 16 residues. The V and J ends lost 5 bases and 0 bases respectively, with 14 bases between them. As DNA, the CDR3 is TGTGCCAGCAGTCGGGGTCTTCTTATCTCTGGAAACACCATATATTTT. It encodes CASSRGLLISGNTIYF. The full variable domain, rest sourced from reference TRBV25-1 and TRBJ1-3, is EADIYQTPRYLVIGTGKKITLECSQTMGHDKMYWYQQDPGMELHLIHYSYGVNSTEKGDLSSESTVSRIRTEHFPLTLESARPSHTSQYLCASSRGLLISGNTIYFGEGSWLTVV.

This chain links TRBV9 with TRBJ2-4, with D possibly called TRBD1 or TRBD2 (6 bases each). The CDR3 has 13 residues. V was trimmed by 0 bases and J by 7 bases, leaving 8 bases between them. In germline, CDR1 is SGDLS, CDR2 YYNGEE. The CDR3 DNA sequence: TGTGCCAGCAGCGTAGAAGGGGGGAACATTCAGTACTTC. Translation gives CASSVEGGNIQYF.

This clone was counted a single time. The chain is built from TRBV6-6 and TRBJ2-7; a weak D match, TRBD2 (6 bases). This CDR3 is 14 amino acids long. Germline lookup yields CDR1 MNHNY and CDR2 SVGAGI (reference sequence). Trimming left V 0 bases short and J 4 bases short, with 10 bases between. In DNA form, the CDR3 reads TGTGCCAGCAGTTACTCGCGGGATGGGTACGAGCAGTACTTC. Its translation is CASSYSRDGYEQYF.

This chain uses TRBV7-9 with TRBJ2-2; D may be TRBD2 (7 bases). V dropped 4 bases and J dropped 6 bases, with 18 bases sitting between them. The CDR3 is made up of 16 amino acids. Germline values: CDR1 SEHNR, CDR2 FQNEAQ (reference sequence). The CDR3 nucleotides read TGTGCCAGCAGCTCGGGACTCCGGGGGGCGCCCGGGGAGCTGTTTTTT. It translates to CASSSGLRGAPGELFF.

V gene TRBV12-1 combines with J gene TRBJ2-1; no DNA check was done on the table's D call, TRBD2. TRBV12-1 is described as a pseudogene. CDR3 length: 19 residues. CDR3 protein: CASSFAASGSALPYNEQFF. CDR3 nucleotide sequence: TGTGCCAGCAGCTTTGCGGCCAGCGGGAGTGCCTTGCCCTACAATGAGCAGTTCTTC.

This clone came up once. This chain connects TRBV19 to TRBJ1-2; the D gene is possibly TRBD1 (6 bases). The CDR3 sequence is 16 residues long. V shed 6 bases and J shed 4 bases, with 21 bases lying between them. Germline CDR1 is LNHDA and CDR2 is SQIVND (reference sequence). CDR3 residues: CASRIQARGGAYGYTF. In DNA form, the CDR3 reads TGTGCCAGTAGAATACAGGCCAGGGGTGGGGCCTATGGCTACACCTTC.

The chain recombines TRBV14 with TRBJ2-7; 12 nucleotides line up with TRBD1. V dropped 2 bases and J dropped 5; count of bases not matched to a gene: 7. Germline assignment: CDR1 SGHDN and CDR2 FVKESK. The CDR3 is 16 amino acids. CDR3 DNA: TGTGCCAGCAGCCAAATCCGGGACAGGGGGCTTGACGAGCAGTACTTC. It encodes CASSQIRDRGLDEQYF. Full variable domain (outside the CDR3, taken from reference TRBV14 and TRBJ2-7): EAGVTQFPSHSVIEKGQTVTLRCDPISGHDNLYWYRRVMGKEIKFLLHFVKESKQDESGMPNNRFLAERTGGTYSTLKVQPAELEDSGVYFCASSQIRDRGLDEQYFGPGTRLTVT.

The chain has TRBV18 and TRBJ2-1; 12 nucleotides agree with TRBD2. The germline V gene has CDR1 KGHSH and CDR2 LQKENI. J gave up 5 bases and V 3 bases, and 2 bases lay outside the gene matches. CDR3 length: 15 amino acids. This CDR3 is CASSPLAGGDNEQFF. The CDR3 DNA follows: TGTGCCAGCTCACCTCTAGCGGGAGGGGACAATGAGCAGTTCTTC.

The sample holds a few counts of this clone. The gene calls are TRBV2 and TRBJ2-7; possible D gene TRBD1, 6 bases. CDR1 SNHLY and CDR2 FYNNEI come from the germline V gene. Trimming cost V 7 bases and J 0 bases, with 16 bases left between them. The CDR3 has 15 residues. This CDR3 reads CASTPRQGPSYEQYF. CDR3 coding DNA: TGTGCCAGCACCCCGAGGCAGGGGCCCTCCTACGAGCAGTACTTC.

This chain links TRBV5-1 with TRBJ2-1; a weak D match, TRBD2 (6 bases). The CDR3 spans 13 residues. The germline CDR1 and CDR2 sequences are SGHRS and YFSETQ. Trimming took 0 bases from V and 5 from J, leaving 6 bases between them. The CDR3 region has the DNA TGCGCCAGCAGCTTGGGGAGGGACAATGAGCAGTTCTTC. It yields the protein CASSLGRDNEQFF.

J is TRBJ1-2 and V is TRBV18; D might be TRBD1 (6 bases). Trimming pared 4 bases from V and 0 bases from J, leaving 9 bases between. Germline V gene lookup returns CDR1 KGHSH and CDR2 LQKENI. The CDR3 consists of 14 residues. The DNA of the CDR3 is TGTGCCAGCTCACAGGACAGCTCTAACTATGGCTACACCTTC. Its protein product is CASSQDSSNYGYTF.

This chain uses TRBV6-6 with TRBJ1-1; no firm D call. The CDR3 loop spans 11 amino acids. Trimming removed 6 bases at V and 8 bases at J, with 10 bases between. Per germline, CDR1 MNHNY and CDR2 SVGAGI (reference sequence). For the CDR3, the DNA is TGTGCCAGCAGGGGTACTTGGGAAGCTTTCTTT. This encodes CASRGTWEAFF.

V usage is TRBV6-1 and J usage is TRBJ1-2; TRBD1 matches 12 bases. The V gene end was trimmed by 6 bases and the J gene end by 4 bases; junction bases not matched to a gene: 6. Looked up from germline, CDR1 is MNHNS and CDR2 is SASEGT. This CDR3 is 15 amino acids long. The CDR3 is CASRAGTGGVYGYTF. In DNA, the CDR3 is TGTGCCAGCAGGGCTGGGACAGGGGGCGTCTATGGCTACACCTTC.

CDR3 sequence reads: CASSAFTDTQYF. The CDR3 DNA is TGTGCCAGCAGTGCCTTCACAGATACGCAGTATTTT. The V call is TRBV27, the J call TRBJ2-3; D is unresolved. CDR1 MNHEY and CDR2 SMNVEV come from the germline V gene (reference sequence). The CDR3 contains 12 residues. V lost 5 bases and J lost 2, with 5 bases in between.

The CDR3 DNA sequence: TGCGCCAGCCGGCCGTACCAAGAGACCCAGTACTTC. This gives the protein CASRPYQETQYF. The chain uses TRBV5-1 and TRBJ2-5, with D unresolved. V lost 7 bases, J lost 0 bases, and 7 bases lay in between. The CDR3 runs 12 residues. Germline V lookup: CDR1 SGHRS, CDR2 YFSETQ.

The rearrangement joins TRBV19 to TRBJ1-2, with D possibly being TRBD1 (5 bases). CDR3 size: 13 residues. Per the germline V gene, CDR1 is LNHDA and CDR2 is SQIVND (reference sequence). V gave up 6 bases and J gave up 2 bases, with 10 bases separating them. CDR3 coding DNA: TGTGCCAGTAGCGATACAGGAAACTATGGCTACACCTTC. It encodes CASSDTGNYGYTF.

This chain links TRBV2 with TRBJ1-2, with a weak D call TRBD1 (6 bases). The CDR3 loop spans 13 amino acids. V was pared by 5 bases and J by 3 bases, with 10 bases between. In germline, CDR1 is SNHLY, CDR2 FYNNEI. CDR3 nucleotide sequence: TGTGCCAGCAGTCCACAGGGACACTATGGCTACACCTTC. Protein: CASSPQGHYGYTF.

V gene TRBV7-8 combines with J gene TRBJ1-2; D might be TRBD1 (6 bases). Germline values: CDR1 SGHVS, CDR2 FQNEAQ. The V end lost 1 base, the J end lost 5 bases, and 11 bases lay between the germline ends. There are 14 residues in the CDR3. The CDR3 sequence: CASSLGGRGYGYTF. The CDR3 region has the DNA TGTGCCAGCAGCTTAGGAGGCAGGGGATATGGCTACACCTTC.

This rearrangement joins TRBV19 to TRBJ1-5; unclear D gene. This CDR3 is 14 amino acids long. Looked up from germline, CDR1 is LNHDA and CDR2 is SQIVND (reference sequence). Trimming cost V 6 bases and J 0 bases, with 9 bases left between them. The CDR3, as DNA: TGTGCCAGTAGCAGAGAAAATAGCAATCAGCCCCAGCATTTT. Translating gives CASSRENSNQPQHF.

This chain joins TRBV2 and TRBJ2-4; D tentatively fits TRBD1 or TRBD2 (5 bases each). The CDR3 length is 14 residues. V was trimmed by 4 bases and J by 8 bases, leaving 15 bases between them. Germline V CDR1 and CDR2: SNHLY, FYNNEI. CDR3 in DNA: TGTGCCAGCAGTGTAGGGACGAGGGTCGACATTCAGTACTTC. Encoded protein: CASSVGTRVDIQYF.

V and J are TRBV6-6 and TRBJ2-7, with 9 bases fitting TRBD1. The CDR3 totals 14 residues. Germline V CDR1 and CDR2: MNHNY, SVGAGI (reference sequence). Unmatched junction bases numbered 8, after V lost 6 bases and J lost 5 bases. For the CDR3, the DNA is TGTGCCAGCAGGTCCCGGGACAGGGTCCACGAGCAGTACTTC. Translating gives CASRSRDRVHEQYF.

This clone was recorded only once. The V gene is TRBV29-1, the J gene TRBJ2-7, with 11 bases fitting TRBD2. Trimming at V came to 5 bases and at J to 3 bases, leaving 3 bases not matched to a gene. CDR3 length: 13 residues. Germline V lookup: CDR1 SQVTM, CDR2 ANQGSEA. The CDR3 DNA reads TGCAGCGTTCTAGCGGGAGGAGGCTACGAGCAGTACTTC. Translation gives CSVLAGGGYEQYF.

The CDR3, as DNA: TGTGCCAGCAGTGAATTAGGCAGCATATATGGCTACACCTTC. The encoded protein is CASSELGSIYGYTF. This chain uses TRBV6-1 with TRBJ1-2; D gene uncertain. CDR3 length: 14 amino acids. Deletions cut 2 bases from V and 5 bases from J, with 12 bases between. Germline loops: CDR1 MNHNS, CDR2 SASEGT.

The chain links TRBV5-4 to TRBJ1-3; the D gene is possibly TRBD1 (6 bases). Trimming pared 2 bases from V and 4 bases from J, leaving 10 bases between. Germline V CDR1 and CDR2: SGHNT, YYREEE (reference sequence). This CDR3 contains 14 residues. This CDR3 is CASSFADSGNTIYF. DNA of the CDR3: TGTGCCAGCAGCTTTGCGGACAGCGGAAACACCATATATTTT.

The J gene is TRBJ2-2, the V gene TRBV5-6; D may be TRBD2 (6 bases). This CDR3 region has 13 residues. Deletions cut 5 bases from V and 1 base from J, with 6 bases between. Germline V CDR1 and CDR2: SGHDT, YYEEEE. CDR3 sequence (DNA): TGTGCCAGCAGAGCGGGGAACACCGGGGAGCTGTTTTTT. This translates into CASRAGNTGELFF.

The rearrangement uses TRBV5-1 and TRBJ2-1; D unresolved. The V and J ends lost 4 bases and 8 bases respectively, with 13 bases between them. The CDR3 contains 13 residues. Per germline, CDR1 SGHRS and CDR2 YFSETQ. The CDR3 bases are TGCGCCAGCAGCAACTCGGGTGGGGATGAGCAGTTCTTC. Its translation: CASSNSGGDEQFF. Based on the CDR3 plus reference TRBV5-1 and TRBJ2-1, the full variable domain is KAGVTQTPRYLIKTRGQQVTLSCSPISGHRSVSWYQQTPGQGLQFLFEYFSETQRNKGNFPGRFSGRQFSNSRSEMNVSTLELGDSALYLCASSNSGGDEQFFGPGTRLTVL.

V and J are TRBV20-1 and TRBJ2-1; 11 bases are a match to TRBD2. The CDR3 loop spans 11 amino acids. Germline V CDR1 and CDR2: DFQATT, SNEGSKA (reference sequence). The CDR3 sequence is CRTSGTGEQFF. CDR3 in DNA: TGCAGGACTAGCGGGACGGGTGAGCAGTTCTTC.